One sample yielded the 17 T cell receptor beta chains listed below, sequenced in a study of shared clonotypes between healthy human individuals. Assay: immunoSEQ multiplex PCR; the TCRdb copy retains only in-frame clones and omits some. The sample yields 400,000 or so clones, around 96% seen once. The sample comprised memory CD8+ T cells sorted from blood. The subset is: CD45RO+ cells pooled with CCR7-negative TemRA cells. The receptors were gathered from a man aged 25-45 years in good health.

A single count supports this clone. The chain is built from TRBV10-1 and TRBJ2-3, with TRBD2 identical over 15 bases. V lost 7 bases, J lost 1 base, and 6 bases stayed unmatched. Germline V gene lookup returns CDR1 WNHNN and CDR2 SYGVQD (reference sequence). This CDR3 has 17 amino acids. The CDR3 DNA reads TGCGCCAGCAATGGACTAGCGGGAGGGCCGGGCACAGATACGCAGTATTTT. Protein: CASNGLAGGPGTDTQYF.

The chain is built from TRBV18 and TRBJ1-4, with D perhaps TRBD1 (5 bases). The CDR3 covers 16 residues. Trimming removed 2 bases at V and 5 bases at J, with 15 bases between. In germline, CDR1 is KGHSH, CDR2 LQKENI. The CDR3 sequence is CASSPLFRDPNEKLFF. CDR3 bases: TGTGCCAGCTCACCATTATTCCGGGACCCCAATGAAAAACTGTTTTTT. Together with reference TRBV18 and TRBJ1-4, the CDR3 gives the full variable domain: NAGVMQNPRHLVRRRGQEARLRCSPMKGHSHVYWYRQLPEEGLKFMVYLQKENIIDESGMPKERFSAEFPKEGPSILRIQQVVRGDSAAYFCASSPLFRDPNEKLFFGSGTQLSVL.

The chain carries TRBV29-1 and TRBJ1-3; D call uncertain. Germline CDR1 is SQVTM and CDR2 is ANQGSEA. The V gene lost 5 bases and the J gene lost 0 bases, with 11 bases spanning the gap. The CDR3 is 14 residues long. The CDR3 region is CSVTVAFSGNTIYF. Written as DNA, the CDR3 is TGCAGCGTTACCGTAGCTTTCTCTGGAAACACCATATATTTT. Filled out from reference TRBV29-1 and TRBJ1-3, the complete variable domain reads SAVISQKPSRDICQRGTSLTIQCQVDSQVTMMFWYRQQPGQSLTLIATANQGSEATYESGFVIDKFPISRPNLTFSTLTVSNMSPEDSSIYLCSVTVAFSGNTIYFGEGSWLTVV.

Here the CDR3 DNA reads TGCGCCAGCAGCTTGGCCCGCAGCCCGGGGACTGAAGCTTTCTTT. Residues: CASSLARSPGTEAFF. The V call is TRBV5-1, the J call TRBJ1-1; D not resolved. V shed 0 bases and J shed 5 bases, with 14 bases lying between them. The CDR3 length is 15 residues. Germline CDR1 reads SGHRS; CDR2 reads YFSETQ.

This clone was counted a single time. The gene calls are TRBV27 and TRBJ2-1, with D perhaps assigned TRBD1 or TRBD2 (6 bases each). Trimming left V 7 bases short and J 6 bases short, with 19 bases between. CDR3 length equals 15 residues. Germline V gene data show CDR1 as MNHEY and CDR2 as SMNVEV (reference sequence). As DNA, the CDR3 is TGTGCCAGCAAAAGGGGGGCTAGCAGGACCAATGAGCAGTTCTTC. Its translation is CASKRGASRTNEQFF.

The genes are TRBV30 and TRBJ2-1; maybe TRBD2 (5 bases). Trimming took 3 bases from V and 7 from J, leaving 19 bases between them. CDR1 GTSNPN and CDR2 SVGIG come from the germline V gene (reference sequence). The length of the CDR3 is 15 residues. In DNA form, the CDR3 reads TGTGCCTGGAGGCTGGCTAGCCTTACGGGTAATGAGCAGTTCTTC. Translated: CAWRLASLTGNEQFF.

The rearrangement joins TRBV7-2 to TRBJ2-1; 9 bases match TRBD2. The CDR3 runs to 15 residues. The J segment lost 4 bases and the V segment lost 1 base, leaving 2 bases of the junction unmatched. The germline CDR1 and CDR2 sequences are SGHTA and FQGNSA. The CDR3 nucleotides are TGTGCCAGCAGCTTAGAGACTAGCGGTTACAATGAGCAGTTCTTC. Protein sequence: CASSLETSGYNEQFF.

V and J are TRBV11-1 and TRBJ2-1; D not certain. Trimming removed 3 bases from V and 0 bases from J, with 6 bases in between. The CDR3 is 14 amino acids. The germline CDR1 and CDR2 sequences are SGHAT and FQDESV (reference sequence). Here the CDR3 reads CASSFDSSYNEQFF. CDR3 DNA: TGTGCCAGCAGCTTTGATAGCTCCTACAATGAGCAGTTCTTC.

The J gene is TRBJ1-5, the V gene TRBV7-9; D unclear. The CDR3 contains 13 residues. The germline CDR1 and CDR2 sequences are SEHNR and FQNEAQ (reference sequence). V lost 1 base to trimming and J lost 8 bases, with 9 bases between them. The CDR3 loop reads CASSLVEGEPQHF. In nucleotides, the CDR3 is TGTGCCAGCAGCTTAGTCGAGGGTGAGCCCCAGCATTTT.

The rearrangement links TRBV28 to TRBJ2-7; 7 bases align to TRBD1. The J segment lost 0 bases and the V segment lost 6 bases, leaving 2 bases of the junction unmatched. The V gene's germline CDR1 is MDHEN and CDR2 SYDVKM. The CDR3 is 13 residues long. The CDR3 sequence is CASRRDSSYEQYF. CDR3 sequence (DNA): TGTGCCAGCAGAAGGGACAGCTCCTACGAGCAGTACTTC.

The table lists this clone with a count of one. This chain connects TRBV7-9 to TRBJ2-2; 7 positions match TRBD2. CDR3 length equals 14 residues. Germline CDR1 SEHNR, CDR2 FQNEAQ (reference sequence). J gave up 0 bases and V 8 bases, and 3 bases lay outside the gene matches. CDR3 residues: CASVSGANTGELFF. The CDR3 region has the DNA TGTGCCAGCGTCAGCGGGGCGAACACCGGGGAGCTGTTTTTT.

The rearrangement joins TRBV6-1 to TRBJ1-4; D is unresolved. The CDR3 runs 12 residues. Germline V gene data show CDR1 as MNHNS and CDR2 as SASEGT. V was clipped by 4 bases and J by 6 bases, with 6 bases between them. The CDR3 DNA is TGTGCCAGCAGTGTACGAGATGAAAAACTGTTTTTT. Its translation is CASSVRDEKLFF.

V is TRBV4-2 and J is TRBJ1-2, with 8 bases lining up with TRBD1. The junction had 3 bases not matched to a gene; V was cut back by 4 bases and J by 2 bases. The germline gives CDR1 LGHNA, CDR2 YNFKEQ. This CDR3 has 14 residues. CDR3 protein: CASSPRTGNYGYTF. CDR3 coding DNA: TGTGCCAGCAGCCCCCGGACAGGGAACTATGGCTACACCTTC.

The CDR3 DNA follows: TGTGCCATCAGTCCTACCAAGACACATACCCCCTCCTACGAGCAGTACTTC. Encoded protein: CAISPTKTHTPSYEQYF. The V gene is TRBV10-3, the J gene TRBJ2-7, with unresolved D. Trimming pared 5 bases from V and 0 bases from J, leaving 20 bases between. CDR3 length: 17 amino acids. Germline CDR1 is ENHRY and CDR2 is SYGVKD.

This clone occurred once. The chain employs TRBV5-5 and TRBJ2-7; 10 bases are shared with TRBD2. CDR1 and CDR2 from the germline V gene are SGHKS and YYEKEE (reference sequence). This CDR3 has 15 residues. The J segment lost 2 bases and the V segment lost 2 bases, leaving 4 bases of the junction unmatched. In nucleotides, the CDR3 is TGTGCCAGCAGCTTCCTAGCGGGGGCGACCTACGAGCAGTACTTC. Encoded protein: CASSFLAGATYEQYF.

The rearrangement uses TRBV7-2 and TRBJ2-7; 10 positions agree with TRBD2. This CDR3 contains 15 residues. Germline V gene data show CDR1 as SGHTA and CDR2 as FQGNSA. The ends lost 1 base at V and 4 bases at J; junction bases unmatched: 4. The CDR3 nucleotides are TGTGCCAGCAGCTTAGTGGGTAGCGGGAGGTACGAGCAGTACTTC. Residues: CASSLVGSGRYEQYF. Full variable domain (outside the CDR3, taken from reference TRBV7-2 and TRBJ2-7): GAGVSQSPSNKVTEKGKDVELRCDPISGHTALYWYRQSLGQGLEFLIYFQGNSAPDKSGLPSDRFSAERTGGSVSTLTIQRTQQEDSAVYLCASSLVGSGRYEQYFGPGTRLTVT.

The rearrangement joins TRBV7-4 to TRBJ2-3; perhaps D is TRBD1 or TRBD2 (5 bases each). The CDR3 has 14 amino acids. Germline CDR1 and CDR2: SGHVT and SQSDAQ. V dropped 10 bases and J dropped 1 base, with 15 bases sitting between them. In nucleotides, the CDR3 is TGTGCCACAAGGGACGCCCCTGGCACAGATACGCAGTATTTT. Residues: CATRDAPGTDTQYF.